A single count supports the clone carrying this TCR beta chain. The sample originates from a study of blood T cell repertoires in COVID-19. Overall study: The United States, Italy and Spain were the sources of the acute and convalescent COVID-19 samples.

The authors' processing: Amplifying reference gene primers gave estimates of nucleated cell counts. Assay used: immunoSEQ multiplex PCR; TCRdb lists only in-frame clones, some missing. D and trimming were read from the DNA, whereas the V and J calls and clone size are those reported in that table. The data show around 70,000 clones, around 87% seen once. The sequence derives from a woman of 80 years or more with active or convalescent COVID-19. Sequencing used peripheral blood.

This CDR3 is CASSPWGRGGLETQYF. The CDR3 nucleotides are TGTGCCAGCAGCCCTTGGGGCAGGGGAGGGTTAGAGACCCAGTACTTC. This chain joins TRBV7-8 and TRBJ2-5, with D tentatively TRBD2 (7 bases). CDR1 and CDR2 (germline): SGHVS, FQNEAQ. The CDR3 extends over 16 amino acids. Trimming removed 5 bases at V and 4 bases at J, with 20 bases between.